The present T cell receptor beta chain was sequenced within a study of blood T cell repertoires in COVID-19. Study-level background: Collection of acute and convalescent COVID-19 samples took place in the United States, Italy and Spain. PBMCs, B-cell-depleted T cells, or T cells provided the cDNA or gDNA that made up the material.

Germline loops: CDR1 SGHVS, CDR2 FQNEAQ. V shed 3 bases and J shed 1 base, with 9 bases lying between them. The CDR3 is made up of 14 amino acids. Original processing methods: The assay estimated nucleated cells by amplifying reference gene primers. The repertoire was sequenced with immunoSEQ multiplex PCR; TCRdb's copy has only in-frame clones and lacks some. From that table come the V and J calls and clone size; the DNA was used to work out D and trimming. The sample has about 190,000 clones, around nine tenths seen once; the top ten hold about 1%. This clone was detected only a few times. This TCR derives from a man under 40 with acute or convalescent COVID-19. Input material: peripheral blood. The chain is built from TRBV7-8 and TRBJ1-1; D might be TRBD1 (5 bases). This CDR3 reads CASSFSGQNTEAFF. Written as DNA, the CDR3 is TGTGCCAGCAGCTTTTCCGGACAGAACACTGAAGCTTTCTTT.